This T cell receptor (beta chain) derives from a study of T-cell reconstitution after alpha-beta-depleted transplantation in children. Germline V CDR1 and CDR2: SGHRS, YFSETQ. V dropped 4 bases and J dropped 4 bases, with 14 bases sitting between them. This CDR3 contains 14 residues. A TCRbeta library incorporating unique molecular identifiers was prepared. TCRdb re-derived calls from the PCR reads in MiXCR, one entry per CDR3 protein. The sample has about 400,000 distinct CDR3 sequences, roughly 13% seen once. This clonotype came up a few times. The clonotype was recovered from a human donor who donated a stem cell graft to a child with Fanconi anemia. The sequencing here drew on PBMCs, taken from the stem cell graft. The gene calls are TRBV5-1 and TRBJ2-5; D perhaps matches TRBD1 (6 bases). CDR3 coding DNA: TGCGCCAGCAGCCAAACAGGGTCCCCAGAGACCCAGTACTTC. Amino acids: CASSQTGSPETQYF.